Following are 5 T cell receptor beta chains from one sample sequenced in a study of T-cell reconstitution after alpha-beta-depleted transplantation in children. It was with unique molecular identifiers that the TCRbeta library was prepared. TCRdb reprocessed the PCR reads via MiXCR and lists one record per CDR3 protein. This sample carries fewer than 400,000 distinct CDR3 sequences, about a fifth of them seen once, and the ten largest clones take 3.5% to 4%. The sample in question was PBMCs from the stem cell graft donor, obtained from the stem cell graft. The receptor source for this set is a human donor who donated a stem cell graft to a child with acute myeloid leukemia.

The chain couples TRBV4-2 to TRBJ2-1; 10 bases are a match to TRBD2. The V segment lost 0 bases and the J segment 15 bases; nucleotides outside the gene matches: 14. Germline V gene sequence: CDR1 LGHNA, CDR2 YNFKEQ. The CDR3 runs to 16 residues. The CDR3 nucleotides read TGTGCCAGCAGCCAAGAAGCCAGCGGGAGGGCTGTGGTTTGGTTCTTC. This codes for CASSQEASGRAVVWFF.

The rearrangement joins TRBV15 to TRBJ2-2; no firm D call. Germline V gene sequence: CDR1 LNHNV, CDR2 YYDKDF (reference sequence). The germline V and J ends were trimmed by 1 base and 7 bases, with 13 bases remaining between them. The CDR3 length is 15 residues. CDR3 in DNA: TGTGCCACCAGCAGAGCCGGGCGGATCCTCGGGGAGCTGTTTTTT. Protein product: CATSRAGRILGELFF.

This clonotype occurred many times. V is TRBV20-1 and J is TRBJ1-1; D may be TRBD1 (5 bases). The CDR3 contains 13 residues. Trimming took off 1 base at V and 4 bases at J, with 10 bases between the two ends. Germline V gene lookup returns CDR1 DFQATT and CDR2 SNEGSKA (reference sequence). CDR3 amino acids: CSARVGGLTEAFF. The CDR3 region has the DNA TGCAGTGCTAGAGTCGGGGGACTCACTGAAGCTTTCTTT.

The chain joins TRBV28 to TRBJ2-7, with D possibly matching TRBD2 (7 bases). The V end was cut by 6 bases, the J end by 0 bases, with 15 bases between. Germline CDR1 is MDHEN and CDR2 is SYDVKM. CDR3 size: 15 residues. This chain's CDR3 is CASSLRGAPSYEQYF. The CDR3 region has the DNA TGTGCCAGCAGCTTACGGGGGGCCCCCTCCTACGAGCAGTACTTC. The complete variable domain, with remaining parts taken from reference TRBV28 and TRBJ2-7, reads DVKVTQSSRYLVKRTGEKVFLECVQDMDHENMFWYRQDPGLGLRLIYFSYDVKMKEKGDIPEGYSVSREKKERFSLILESASTNQTSMYLCASSLRGAPSYEQYFGPGTRLTVT.

This chain joins TRBV12-3 or TRBV12-4 and TRBJ2-7, with TRBD2 identical over 12 bases. This CDR3 region has 16 residues. V dropped 7 bases and J dropped 4; count of bases not matched to a gene: 11. In nucleotides, the CDR3 is TGTGCCAGCACCCTATTAATTGGGACTAGCGGGTACGAGCAGTACTTC. It translates to CASTLLIGTSGYEQYF.